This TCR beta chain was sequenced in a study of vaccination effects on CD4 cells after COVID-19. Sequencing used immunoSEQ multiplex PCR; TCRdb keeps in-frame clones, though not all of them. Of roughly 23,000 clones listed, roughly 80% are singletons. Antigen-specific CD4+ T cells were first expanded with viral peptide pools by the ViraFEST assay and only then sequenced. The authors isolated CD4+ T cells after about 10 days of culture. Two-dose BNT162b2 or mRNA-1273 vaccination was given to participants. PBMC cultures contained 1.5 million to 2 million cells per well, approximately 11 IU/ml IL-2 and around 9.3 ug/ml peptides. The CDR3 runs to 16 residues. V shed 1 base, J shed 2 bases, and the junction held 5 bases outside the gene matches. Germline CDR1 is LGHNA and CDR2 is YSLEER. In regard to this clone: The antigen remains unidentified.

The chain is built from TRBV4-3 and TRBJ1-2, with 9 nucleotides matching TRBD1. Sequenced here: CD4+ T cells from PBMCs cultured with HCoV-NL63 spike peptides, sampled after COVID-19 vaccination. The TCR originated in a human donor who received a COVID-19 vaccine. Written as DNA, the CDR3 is TGCGCCAGCAGCCAAGCCGGGACAGGGACAAACTATGGCTACACCTTC. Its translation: CASSQAGTGTNYGYTF.